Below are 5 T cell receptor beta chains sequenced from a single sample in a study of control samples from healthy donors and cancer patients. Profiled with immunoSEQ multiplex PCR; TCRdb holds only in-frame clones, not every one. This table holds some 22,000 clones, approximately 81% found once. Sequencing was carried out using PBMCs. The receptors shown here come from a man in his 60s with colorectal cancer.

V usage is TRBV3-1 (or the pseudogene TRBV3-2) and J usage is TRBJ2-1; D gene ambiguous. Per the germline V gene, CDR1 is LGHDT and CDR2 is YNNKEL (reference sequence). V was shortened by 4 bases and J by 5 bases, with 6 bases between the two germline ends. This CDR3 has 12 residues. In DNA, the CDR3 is TGTGCCAGCAGCCGGGCGAACAATGAGCAGTTCTTC. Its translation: CASSRANNEQFF.

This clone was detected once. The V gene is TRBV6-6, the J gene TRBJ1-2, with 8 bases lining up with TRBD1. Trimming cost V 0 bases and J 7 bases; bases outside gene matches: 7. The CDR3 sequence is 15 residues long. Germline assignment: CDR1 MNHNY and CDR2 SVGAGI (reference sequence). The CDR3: CASSYSGQVRFGYTF. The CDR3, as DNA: TGTGCCAGCAGTTACTCGGGACAGGTTAGGTTTGGCTACACCTTC.

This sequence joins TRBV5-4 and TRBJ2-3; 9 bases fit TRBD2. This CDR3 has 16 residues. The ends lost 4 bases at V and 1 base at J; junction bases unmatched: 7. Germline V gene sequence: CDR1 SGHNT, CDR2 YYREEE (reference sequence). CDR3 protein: CASSRYSGGRTDTQYF. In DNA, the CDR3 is TGTGCCAGCAGCCGATATAGCGGGGGCCGCACAGATACGCAGTATTTT.

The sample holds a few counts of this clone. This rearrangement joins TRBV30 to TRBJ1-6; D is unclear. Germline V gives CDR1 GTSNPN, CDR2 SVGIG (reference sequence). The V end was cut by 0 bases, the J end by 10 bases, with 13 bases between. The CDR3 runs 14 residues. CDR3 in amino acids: CAWSVIQTRSPLHF. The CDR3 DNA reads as TGTGCCTGGAGTGTTATCCAAACTCGGTCACCCCTCCACTTT.

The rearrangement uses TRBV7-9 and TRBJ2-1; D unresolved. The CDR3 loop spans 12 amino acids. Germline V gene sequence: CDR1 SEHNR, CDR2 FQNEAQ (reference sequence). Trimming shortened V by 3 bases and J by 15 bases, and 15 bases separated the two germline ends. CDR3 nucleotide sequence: TGTGCCAGCAGCTTTGTGGGGTATTCGCGGTTCTTC. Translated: CASSFVGYSRFF.